The 18 T cell receptor beta chains presented below share a single source sample, sequenced in a study. TCRdb reanalysed the RT-PCR reads using MiXCR and keeps one entry per CDR3 protein. The table has about 680,000 distinct CDR3 sequences, 14% seen once. What was sequenced was memory CD4+ T cells from blood. The receptors were sampled from a female donor in good health, serving as a healthy control.

The sample holds many counts of this clonotype. The rearrangement uses TRBV20-1 and TRBJ2-3; 7 bases align to TRBD1. Germline V gene sequence: CDR1 DFQATT, CDR2 SNEGSKA (reference sequence). This CDR3 has 15 amino acids. With V trimmed by 4 bases and J by 2 bases, 9 bases remained unmatched. CDR3 amino acids: CSATDDRVVTDTQYF. CDR3 sequence (DNA): TGCAGTGCTACGGACGACAGGGTGGTCACAGATACGCAGTATTTT.

This clonotype was detected many times. V usage is TRBV12-3 or TRBV12-4 and J usage is TRBJ1-5; D is undetermined. CDR3 length: 10 residues. The V end was cut by 6 bases, the J end by 13 bases, with 10 bases between. CDR3 bases: TGTGCCAGCAGAGGACCAAAGCAGCATTTT. It translates to CASRGPKQHF.

In its sample, this clonotype was seen a few times. This sequence joins TRBV5-6 and TRBJ2-4, with D possibly being TRBD2 (6 bases). Trimming removed 0 bases at V and 2 bases at J, with 15 bases between. Germline values: CDR1 SGHDT, CDR2 YYEEEE. The CDR3 runs 17 residues. This chain's CDR3 is CASSLGEVFTSKNIQYF. Here the CDR3 DNA reads TGTGCCAGCAGCTTGGGGGAGGTATTCACGTCCAAAAACATTCAGTACTTC.

This clonotype was counted between two and nine times. CDR3 DNA sequence: TGTGCCACCAGCAGGGGGACTAGCGCCCTCACAGATACGCAGTATTTT. It translates to CATSRGTSALTDTQYF. The chain carries TRBV15 and TRBJ2-3; 10 bases map to TRBD2. V gave up 3 bases and J gave up 2 bases; unmatched junction bases: 5. CDR3 length: 16 residues. From germline, CDR1 is LNHNV and CDR2 YYDKDF (reference sequence).

This clonotype was counted a few times. The V and J genes are TRBV10-3 and TRBJ1-1; 10 bases map to TRBD1. V gave up 4 bases and J gave up 5 bases; unmatched junction bases: 7. CDR3 size: 15 residues. Germline CDR1 ENHRY, CDR2 SYGVKD. The CDR3 nucleotides read TGTGCCATCAGTGGACAGGGGGCTGTTGAGACTGAAGCTTTCTTT. As protein: CAISGQGAVETEAFF.

There are many counts of this clonotype. The chain employs TRBV20-1 and TRBJ2-1; 12 bases fit TRBD2. This CDR3 comprises 15 residues. The germline gives CDR1 DFQATT, CDR2 SNEGSKA (reference sequence). The trim removed 6 bases at V and 5 bases at J, leaving 8 bases unmatched. The CDR3 loop is CSASSGRALNNEQFF. CDR3 DNA sequence: TGCAGTGCCTCTAGCGGGAGGGCCCTAAACAATGAGCAGTTCTTC.

The table lists this clonotype with a few counts. V is TRBV20-1 and J is TRBJ2-2, with no clear D. With 2 bases removed from V and 7 bases from J, the gap between germline ends came to 8 bases. The germline V gene has CDR1 DFQATT and CDR2 SNEGSKA (reference sequence). This CDR3 region has 12 residues. The CDR3 nucleotides are TGCAGTGCTAGACGACATATCGGGGAGCTGTTTTTT. Translated, it gives CSARRHIGELFF.

The chain recombines TRBV7-9 with TRBJ2-1; TRBD2 matches at 7 bases. Germline V gene lookup returns CDR1 SEHNR and CDR2 FQNEAQ (reference sequence). Unmatched junction bases numbered 12, after V lost 4 bases and J lost 6 bases. The CDR3 consists of 16 residues. CDR3 nucleotide sequence: TGTGCCAGCAGCTCTACACGTGCTAGCGGACGCAATGAGCAGTTCTTC. It encodes CASSSTRASGRNEQFF.

This clonotype was detected ten times or more. This rearrangement joins TRBV6-4 to TRBJ2-5, with 11 bases aligning to TRBD2. With V trimmed by 10 bases and J by 4 bases, 11 bases remained unmatched. The germline CDR1 and CDR2 sequences are MRHNA and SNTAGT. The CDR3 runs to 15 residues. The CDR3: CANCLAGGHTETQYF. The CDR3 coding sequence is TGTGCCAACTGCTTAGCGGGAGGGCACACAGAGACCCAGTACTTC.

This clonotype was seen only a few times. CDR3 nucleotide sequence: TGTGCCAGCAGCTTAGCGCAAGGGCTCAATTCACCCCTCCACTTT. Its protein is CASSLAQGLNSPLHF. This sequence joins TRBV7-6 and TRBJ1-6; D is unresolved. The CDR3 spans 15 residues. V lost 0 bases, J lost 7 bases, and 10 bases lay in between. Germline CDR1 and CDR2: SGHVS and FNYEAQ.

Only a few counts were recorded for this clonotype. This chain joins TRBV3-1 and TRBJ2-1; possibly TRBD2 for D (6 bases). The CDR3 extends over 12 amino acids. V lost 4 bases to trimming and J lost 9 bases, with 10 bases between them. Looked up from germline, CDR1 is LGHDT and CDR2 is YNNKEL (reference sequence). CDR3 in amino acids: CASSRLGGEQFF. The CDR3 region has the DNA TGTGCCAGCAGCCGCCTGGGGGGTGAGCAGTTCTTC.

This chain joins TRBV7-9 and TRBJ2-1; TRBD1 agrees at 10 bases. The CDR3 spans 16 residues. The germline V gene has CDR1 SEHNR and CDR2 FQNEAQ (reference sequence). V was pared by 5 bases and J by 0 bases, with 4 bases of the junction left unmatched. Written as DNA, the CDR3 is TGTGCCAGCAGCCGGGACAGGGGTTACTCCTACAATGAGCAGTTCTTC. As protein: CASSRDRGYSYNEQFF.

The V gene is TRBV15, the J gene TRBJ2-7; TRBD2 matches 11 bases. The CDR3 loop spans 17 amino acids. CDR1 LNHNV and CDR2 YYDKDF come from the germline V gene (reference sequence). J lost 3 bases, V lost 0 bases, and 7 bases had no gene match. CDR3 sequence reads: CATSRDPPSGRHYEQYF. The DNA of the CDR3 is TGTGCCACCAGCAGAGACCCCCCTAGCGGGAGGCACTACGAGCAGTACTTC.

The table lists this clonotype with a few counts. CDR3 amino acids: CASSTSWTSGIYNEQFF. CDR3 bases: TGTGCCAGCAGCACTTCCTGGACTAGCGGGATCTACAATGAGCAGTTCTTC. The rearrangement links TRBV7-9 to TRBJ2-1, with 12 bases lining up with TRBD2. After removal of 5 bases from V and 3 bases from J, the junction contained 8 bases not matched to a gene. In germline, CDR1 is SEHNR, CDR2 FQNEAQ (reference sequence). The CDR3 has 17 amino acids.

The CDR3 nucleotides are TGCGCCAGCAGCCAAGATCAAAGGACAGGGAAAGCTTTCTTT. Its translation is CASSQDQRTGKAFF. The chain links TRBV4-1 to TRBJ1-1, with 8 bases identical to TRBD1. Per the germline V gene, CDR1 is MGHRA and CDR2 is YSYEKL. The CDR3 is 14 residues long. J gave up 9 bases and V 0 bases, and 6 bases lay outside the gene matches.

This rearrangement joins TRBV20-1 to TRBJ1-1, with 7 bases lining up with TRBD1. Germline assignment: CDR1 DFQATT and CDR2 SNEGSKA (reference sequence). The CDR3 has 15 residues. V lost 0 bases, J lost 2 bases, and 6 bases stayed unmatched. The CDR3 region is CSARDATGTNTEAFF. CDR3 DNA sequence: TGCAGTGCTAGAGATGCGACAGGGACCAACACTGAAGCTTTCTTT.

This clonotype was seen more than once but under ten times. This rearrangement joins TRBV4-3 to TRBJ1-5; D remains unclear. V was shortened by 4 bases and J by 6 bases, with 13 bases between the two germline ends. This CDR3 contains 14 residues. The germline gives CDR1 LGHNA, CDR2 YSLEER. The CDR3 DNA reads as TGCGCCAGCAGCCCGGGTCGGGAAGGTCAGCCCCAGCATTTT. Residues: CASSPGREGQPQHF.

Details on this clonotype: Just one base apart from a much larger clone, this may be a read error. This chain links TRBV18 with TRBJ2-7; a possible D gene is TRBD2 (5 bases). The V gene's germline CDR1 is KGHSH and CDR2 LQKENI. V was trimmed by 4 bases and J by 5 bases, leaving 18 bases between them. This CDR3 region has 15 residues. Here the CDR3 reads CASSLSFGRPHEQYF. The CDR3 nucleotides are TGTGCCAGCTCACTGAGCTTTGGGAGACCTCACGAGCAGTACTTC.